These 14 T cell receptor beta chains share one sample of origin, sequenced in a study of blood T cell repertoires in COVID-19. Produced via immunoSEQ multiplex PCR; TCRdb's table is partial and in-frame only. The sample shows some 370,000 clones, 75% to 90% of them seen only once. Source material: PBMCs or T cells enriched from blood (not recorded which). The source is a woman between 50 and 59 years old who had recovered from COVID-19.

The genes are TRBV30 and TRBJ1-5; D not resolved. CDR3 length: 14 residues. V was clipped by 1 base and J by 3 bases, with 10 bases between them. CDR1 and CDR2 (germline): GTSNPN, SVGIG (reference sequence). DNA of the CDR3: TGTGCCTGGAGTGCGGGGATGATCAATCAGCCCCAGCATTTT. Protein sequence: CAWSAGMINQPQHF.

The V call is TRBV2, the J call TRBJ2-5, with a weak D call TRBD1 (6 bases). V shed 3 bases and J shed 5 bases, with 10 bases lying between them. The CDR3 length is 13 residues. Germline V gene lookup returns CDR1 SNHLY and CDR2 FYNNEI. In DNA form, the CDR3 reads TGTGCCAGCAGTGACACAGGGAAGGAGACCCAGTACTTC. This codes for CASSDTGKETQYF. Variable domain in full (rest from reference TRBV2 and TRBJ2-5): EPEVTQTPSHQVTQMGQEVILRCVPISNHLYFYWYRQILGQKVEFLVSFYNNEISEKSEIFDDQFSVERPDGSNFTLKIRSTKLEDSAMYFCASSDTGKETQYFGPGTRLLVL.

The V and J genes are TRBV5-4 and TRBJ1-1, with no clear D. Germline CDR1 reads SGHNT; CDR2 reads YYREEE (reference sequence). Trimming removed 3 bases from V and 1 base from J, with 10 bases in between. The CDR3 is 14 amino acids. This CDR3 reads CASSSLGRNTEAFF. CDR3 bases: TGTGCCAGCAGCTCCCTGGGCAGGAACACTGAAGCTTTCTTT.

The gene calls are TRBV19 and TRBJ1-5; D is ambiguous. This CDR3 spans 15 amino acids. Trimming stripped 5 bases from V and 2 bases from J, with 13 bases between. Germline loops: CDR1 LNHDA, CDR2 SQIVND (reference sequence). The CDR3: CASSSPSRGNQPQHF. As DNA, the CDR3 is TGTGCCAGTAGTTCGCCCTCTCGGGGCAATCAGCCCCAGCATTTT.

V and J are TRBV18 and TRBJ1-1; D might be TRBD1 (5 bases). The CDR3 loop spans 14 amino acids. The V end was cut by 4 bases, the J end by 4 bases, with 13 bases between. The germline gives CDR1 KGHSH, CDR2 LQKENI. CDR3 DNA: TGTGCCAGCTCACTCGACAGTTTCAGCACTGAAGCTTTCTTT. It specifies CASSLDSFSTEAFF.

The rearrangement uses TRBV19 and TRBJ2-7, with 8 bases fitting TRBD2. Looked up from germline, CDR1 is LNHDA and CDR2 is SQIVND (reference sequence). V lost 7 bases to trimming and J lost 3 bases; unmatched junction nucleotides: 5. The CDR3 extends over 13 amino acids. CDR3 DNA sequence: TGTGCCAGTACCCAGCGGGGGAGCTACGAGCAGTACTTC. This translates into CASTQRGSYEQYF.

The CDR3 here is CASSMGDLYYGYTF. The CDR3, as DNA: TGTGCCAGCAGTATGGGAGACTTATACTATGGCTACACCTTC. The V and J genes are TRBV5-8 and TRBJ1-2; no firm D call. This CDR3 is built from 14 residues. The V end lost 5 bases, the J end lost 3 bases, and 14 bases lay between the germline ends. Germline CDR1 and CDR2: SGHTS and YDEGEE.

The gene calls are TRBV2 and TRBJ1-2, with TRBD1 as a possible D gene (6 bases). The CDR3 contains 13 residues. Trimming cost V 5 bases and J 8 bases, with 15 bases left between them. The germline gives CDR1 SNHLY, CDR2 FYNNEI. The CDR3 is CASSPDRTGGYTF. The CDR3 DNA follows: TGTGCCAGCAGTCCCGATAGAACAGGGGGCTACACCTTC.

The chain carries TRBV19 and TRBJ2-3; tentative D call: TRBD2 (5 bases). The CDR3 totals 17 residues. CDR1 and CDR2 from the germline V gene are LNHDA and SQIVND (reference sequence). With 3 bases removed from V and 0 bases from J, the gap between germline ends came to 16 bases. Here the CDR3 reads CASSINGRSGSTDTQYF. CDR3 bases: TGTGCCAGTAGTATTAATGGGAGAAGCGGTAGCACAGATACGCAGTATTTT.

The chain combines TRBV30 with TRBJ1-1; no clear D. Trimming left V 0 bases short and J 0 bases short, with 11 bases between. CDR3 size: 15 residues. Germline loops: CDR1 GTSNPN, CDR2 SVGIG (reference sequence). CDR3 sequence reads: CAWSVRSGLNTEAFF. The CDR3 nucleotides read TGTGCCTGGAGTGTACGGTCAGGATTGAACACTGAAGCTTTCTTT.

This clone was counted a few times. The chain employs TRBV11-3 and TRBJ1-2; TRBD1 is a possible D gene (6 bases). This CDR3 comprises 14 residues. Trimming left V 0 bases short and J 4 bases short, with 9 bases between. Germline CDR1 reads SGHNT; CDR2 reads YENEEA. The CDR3, as DNA: TGTGCCAGCAGCTTAGACCAGGGGAGCTATGGCTACACCTTC. Protein: CASSLDQGSYGYTF.

This clone was detected ten times or more. The chain recombines TRBV10-3 with TRBJ2-7; D might be TRBD1 (6 bases). The CDR3 covers 14 residues. Deletions cut 3 bases from V and 1 base from J, with 10 bases between. CDR1 is ENHRY, CDR2 SYGVKD, per germline. CDR3 amino acids: CAISDLTGSYEQYF. CDR3 in DNA: TGTGCCATCAGTGATCTGACAGGTTCCTACGAGCAGTACTTC.

CDR3 amino acids: CASSSTEPNTEAFF. The CDR3 nucleotides are TGTGCCAGCAGCTCAACAGAGCCGAACACTGAAGCTTTCTTT. This chain connects TRBV4-2 to TRBJ1-1, with D unclear. CDR1 and CDR2 from the germline V gene are LGHNA and YNFKEQ. The CDR3 runs to 14 residues. V gave up 5 bases and J gave up 1 base, with 11 bases separating them.

The V gene is TRBV2, the J gene TRBJ1-1; D uncertain. From germline, CDR1 is SNHLY and CDR2 FYNNEI. CDR3 length equals 14 residues. The V end was cut by 7 bases, the J end by 1 base, with 13 bases between. This CDR3 is CASTRFPGNTEAFF. CDR3 nucleotides: TGTGCCAGCACCCGGTTTCCGGGGAACACTGAAGCTTTCTTT.